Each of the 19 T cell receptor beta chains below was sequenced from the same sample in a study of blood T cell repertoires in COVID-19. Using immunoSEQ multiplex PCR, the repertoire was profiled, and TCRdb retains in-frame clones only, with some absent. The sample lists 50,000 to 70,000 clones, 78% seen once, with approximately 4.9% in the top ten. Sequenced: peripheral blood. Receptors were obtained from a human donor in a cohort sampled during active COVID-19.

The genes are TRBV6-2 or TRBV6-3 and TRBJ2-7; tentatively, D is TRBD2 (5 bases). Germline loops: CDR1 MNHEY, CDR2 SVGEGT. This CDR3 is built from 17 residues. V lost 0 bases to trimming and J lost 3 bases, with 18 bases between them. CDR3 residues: CASSYSISPGIYYEQYF. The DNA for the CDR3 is TGTGCCAGCAGTTACTCGATATCCCCCGGGATCTACTACGAGCAGTACTTC.

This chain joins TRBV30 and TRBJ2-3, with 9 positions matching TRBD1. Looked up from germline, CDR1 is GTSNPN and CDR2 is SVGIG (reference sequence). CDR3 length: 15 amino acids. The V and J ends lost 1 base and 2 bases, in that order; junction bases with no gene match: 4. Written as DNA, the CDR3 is TGTGCCTGGAGTGCCGGGACAGGGTTCACAGATACGCAGTATTTT. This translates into CAWSAGTGFTDTQYF.

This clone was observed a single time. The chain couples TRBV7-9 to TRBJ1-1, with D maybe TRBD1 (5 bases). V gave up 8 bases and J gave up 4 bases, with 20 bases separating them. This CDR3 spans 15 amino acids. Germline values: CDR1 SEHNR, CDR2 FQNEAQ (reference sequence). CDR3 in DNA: TGTGCCAGCGAGCTTCGTTCGGGCAGGGCCACTGAAGCTTTCTTT. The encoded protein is CASELRSGRATEAFF.

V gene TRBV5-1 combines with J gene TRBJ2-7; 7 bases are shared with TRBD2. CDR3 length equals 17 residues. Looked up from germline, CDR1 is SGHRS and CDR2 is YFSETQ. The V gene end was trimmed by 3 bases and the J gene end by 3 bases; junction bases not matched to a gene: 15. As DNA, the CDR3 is TGCGCCAGCAGCTCGACCCCCCATGACTGGGGGGGCTACGAGCAGTACTTC. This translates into CASSSTPHDWGGYEQYF.

For the CDR3, the DNA is TGCGCCAGCAGCTATTCGGACAGGGGTAATTCACCCCTCCACTTT. It is translated as CASSYSDRGNSPLHF. The chain links TRBV5-1 to TRBJ1-6; 9 bases line up with TRBD1. The CDR3 spans 15 residues. In germline, CDR1 is SGHRS, CDR2 YFSETQ. Losses at the gene ends were 3 bases for V and 6 bases for J; bases not matched to a gene: 4.

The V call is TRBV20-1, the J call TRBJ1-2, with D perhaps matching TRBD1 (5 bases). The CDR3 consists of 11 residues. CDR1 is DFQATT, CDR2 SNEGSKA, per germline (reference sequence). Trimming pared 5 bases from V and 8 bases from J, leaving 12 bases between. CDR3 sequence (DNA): TGCAGTGCTCCCCAGGGTTACGGCTACACCTTC. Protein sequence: CSAPQGYGYTF.

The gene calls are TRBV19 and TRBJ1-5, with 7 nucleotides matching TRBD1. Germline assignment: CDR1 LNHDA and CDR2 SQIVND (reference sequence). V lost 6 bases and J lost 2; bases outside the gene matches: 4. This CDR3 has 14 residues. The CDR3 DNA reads TGTGCCAGTAGAAGGGACAGAGGCAATCAGCCCCAGCATTTT. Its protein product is CASRRDRGNQPQHF.

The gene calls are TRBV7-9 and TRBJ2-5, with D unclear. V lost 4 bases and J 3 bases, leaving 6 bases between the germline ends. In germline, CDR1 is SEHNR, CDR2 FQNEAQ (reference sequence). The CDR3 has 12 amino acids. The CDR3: CASSSEKETQYF. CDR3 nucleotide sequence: TGTGCCAGCAGCTCCGAGAAAGAGACCCAGTACTTC.

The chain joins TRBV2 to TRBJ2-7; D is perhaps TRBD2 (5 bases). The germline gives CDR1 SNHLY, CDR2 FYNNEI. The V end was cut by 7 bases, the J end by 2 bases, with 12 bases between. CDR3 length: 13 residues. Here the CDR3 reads CASKEEQPYEQYF. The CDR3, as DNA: TGTGCCAGCAAGGAGGAACAACCCTACGAGCAGTACTTC.

The CDR3 DNA sequence: TGTGCCAGCAGCTTAGCGGGAAGGACAGGGGGCGAGCAGTACTTC. Translated, it gives CASSLAGRTGGEQYF. The chain links TRBV7-9 to TRBJ2-7; 10 bases fit TRBD1. J was trimmed by 6 bases and V by 0 bases; bases with no gene match: 5. The CDR3 has 15 residues. Germline V gene data show CDR1 as SEHNR and CDR2 as FQNEAQ (reference sequence).

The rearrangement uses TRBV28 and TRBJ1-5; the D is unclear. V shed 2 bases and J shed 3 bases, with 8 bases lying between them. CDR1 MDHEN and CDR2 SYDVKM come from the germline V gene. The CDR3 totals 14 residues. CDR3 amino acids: CASSLAGINQPQHF. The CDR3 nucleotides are TGTGCCAGCAGTTTAGCGGGTATCAATCAGCCCCAGCATTTT.

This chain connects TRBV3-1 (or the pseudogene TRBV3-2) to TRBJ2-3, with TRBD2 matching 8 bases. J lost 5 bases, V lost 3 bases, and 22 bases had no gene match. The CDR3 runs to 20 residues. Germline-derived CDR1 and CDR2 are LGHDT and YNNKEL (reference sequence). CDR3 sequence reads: CASSQGHPGREGRGGDTQYF. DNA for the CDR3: TGTGCCAGCAGCCAGGGGCACCCCGGACGGGAGGGCCGAGGGGGAGATACGCAGTATTTT.

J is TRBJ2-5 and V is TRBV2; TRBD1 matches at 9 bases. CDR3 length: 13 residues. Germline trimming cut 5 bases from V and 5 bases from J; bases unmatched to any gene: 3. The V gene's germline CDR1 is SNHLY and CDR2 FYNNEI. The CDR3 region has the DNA TGTGCCAGCAGTAAGGACAGGGGTGAGACCCAGTACTTC. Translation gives CASSKDRGETQYF.

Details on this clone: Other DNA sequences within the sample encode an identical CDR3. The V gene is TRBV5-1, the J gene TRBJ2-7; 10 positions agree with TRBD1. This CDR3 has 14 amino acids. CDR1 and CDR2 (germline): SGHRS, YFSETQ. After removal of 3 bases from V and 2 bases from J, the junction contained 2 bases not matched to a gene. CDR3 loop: CASSSGQGAYEQYF. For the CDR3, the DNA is TGCGCCAGCAGCTCCGGACAGGGGGCCTACGAGCAGTACTTC. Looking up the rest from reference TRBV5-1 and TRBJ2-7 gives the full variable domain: KAGVTQTPRYLIKTRGQQVTLSCSPISGHRSVSWYQQTPGQGLQFLFEYFSETQRNKGNFPGRFSGRQFSNSRSEMNVSTLELGDSALYLCASSSGQGAYEQYFGPGTRLTVT.

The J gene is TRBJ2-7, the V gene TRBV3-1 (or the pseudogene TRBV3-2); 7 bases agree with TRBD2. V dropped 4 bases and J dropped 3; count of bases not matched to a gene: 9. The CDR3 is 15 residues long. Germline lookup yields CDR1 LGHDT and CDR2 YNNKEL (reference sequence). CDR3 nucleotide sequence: TGTGCCAGCAGCCTCGGGCTAGCGGAGCTCTACGAGCAGTACTTC. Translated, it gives CASSLGLAELYEQYF.

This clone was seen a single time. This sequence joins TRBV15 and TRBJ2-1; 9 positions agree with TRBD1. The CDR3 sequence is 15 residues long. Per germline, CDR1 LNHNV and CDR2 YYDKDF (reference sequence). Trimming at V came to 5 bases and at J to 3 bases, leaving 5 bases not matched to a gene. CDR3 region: CATSGRDRDYNEQFF. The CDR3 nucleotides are TGTGCCACCAGCGGGCGGGACAGGGACTACAATGAGCAGTTCTTC.

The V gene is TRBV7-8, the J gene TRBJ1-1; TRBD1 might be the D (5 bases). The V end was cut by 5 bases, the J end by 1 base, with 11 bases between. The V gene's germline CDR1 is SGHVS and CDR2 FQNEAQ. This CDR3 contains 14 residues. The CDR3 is CASSAGLENTEAFF. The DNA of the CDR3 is TGTGCCAGCAGCGCAGGGTTAGAGAACACTGAAGCTTTCTTT.

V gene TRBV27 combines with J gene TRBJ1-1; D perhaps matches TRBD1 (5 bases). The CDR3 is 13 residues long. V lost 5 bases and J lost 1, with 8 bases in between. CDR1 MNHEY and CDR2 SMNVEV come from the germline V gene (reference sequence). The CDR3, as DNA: TGTGCCAGCAGTAGCAGGGAGAACACTGAAGCTTTCTTT. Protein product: CASSSRENTEAFF.

The CDR3 bases are TGTGCCAGCAGTTACTCTGGACAGGGGTCGGGTGAAGCTTTCTTT. It yields the protein CASSYSGQGSGEAFF. The gene calls are TRBV6-2 or TRBV6-3 and TRBJ1-1, with 9 bases that match TRBD1. Germline V gene lookup returns CDR1 MNHEY and CDR2 SVGEGT. V was pared by 0 bases and J by 7 bases, with 6 bases of the junction left unmatched. This CDR3 has 15 residues.